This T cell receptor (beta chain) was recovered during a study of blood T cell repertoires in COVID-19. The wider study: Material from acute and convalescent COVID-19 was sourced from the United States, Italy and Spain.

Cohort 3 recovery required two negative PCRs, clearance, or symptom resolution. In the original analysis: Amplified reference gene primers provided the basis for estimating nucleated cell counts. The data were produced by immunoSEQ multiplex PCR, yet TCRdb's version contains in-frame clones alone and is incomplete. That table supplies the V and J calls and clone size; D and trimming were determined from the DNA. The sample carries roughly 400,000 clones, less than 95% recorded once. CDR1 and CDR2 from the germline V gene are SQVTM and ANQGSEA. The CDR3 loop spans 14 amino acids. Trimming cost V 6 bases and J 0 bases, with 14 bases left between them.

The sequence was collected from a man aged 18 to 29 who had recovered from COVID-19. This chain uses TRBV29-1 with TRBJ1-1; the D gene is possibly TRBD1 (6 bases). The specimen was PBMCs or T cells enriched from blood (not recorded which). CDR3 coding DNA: TGCAGCGTACGTCGGGGGGCTATGAACACTGAAGCTTTCTTT. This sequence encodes CSVRRGAMNTEAFF. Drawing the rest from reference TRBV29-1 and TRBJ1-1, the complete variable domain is SAVISQKPSRDICQRGTSLTIQCQVDSQVTMMFWYRQQPGQSLTLIATANQGSEATYESGFVIDKFPISRPNLTFSTLTVSNMSPEDSSIYLCSVRRGAMNTEAFFGQGTRLTVV.